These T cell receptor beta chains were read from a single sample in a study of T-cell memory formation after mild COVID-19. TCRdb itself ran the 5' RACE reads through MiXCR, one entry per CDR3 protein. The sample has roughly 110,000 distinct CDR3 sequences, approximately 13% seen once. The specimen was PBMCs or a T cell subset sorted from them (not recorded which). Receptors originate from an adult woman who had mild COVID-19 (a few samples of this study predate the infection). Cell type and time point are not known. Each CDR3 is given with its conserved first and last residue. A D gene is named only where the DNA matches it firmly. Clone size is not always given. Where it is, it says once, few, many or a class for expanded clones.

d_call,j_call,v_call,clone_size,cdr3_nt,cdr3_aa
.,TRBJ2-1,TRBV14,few,TGTGCCAGCAGCCAAGAAGGGCAGGGGGGCTGGCATGAGCAGTTCTTC,CASSQEGQGGWHEQFF
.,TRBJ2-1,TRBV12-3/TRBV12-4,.,TGTGCCAGCAGTTCTCTCGGACAGTCCGCCTACAATGAGCAGTTCTTC,CASSSLGQSAYNEQFF
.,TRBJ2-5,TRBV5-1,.,TGCGCCAGCAGCTTGGTGGGGGAGACCCAGTACTTC,CASSLVGETQYF
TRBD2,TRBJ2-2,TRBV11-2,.,TGTGCCAGCAGACCGCCAATAGCGGGAATTGCCGGGGAGCTGTTTTTT,CASRPPIAGIAGELFF
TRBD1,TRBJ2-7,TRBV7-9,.,TGTGCCAGCAGCGTCGGACAGGGTTCGGGGCCCGGGTACGAGCAGTACTTC,CASSVGQGSGPGYEQYF
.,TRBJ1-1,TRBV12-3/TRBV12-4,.,TGTGCCAGCAGTTTTAACTCGCTCACTGAAGCTTTCTTT,CASSFNSLTEAFF
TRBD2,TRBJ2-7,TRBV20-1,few,TGCAGTGCTAGGGGACTAGCGGGGGATTCCTACGAGCAGTACTTC,CSARGLAGDSYEQYF
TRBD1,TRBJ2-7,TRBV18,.,TGTGCCAGCTCTCCTGAAGACAGGGACCCCTACGAGCAGTACTTC,CASSPEDRDPYEQYF
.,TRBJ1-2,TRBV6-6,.,TGTGCCAGCGAGGCTTTTAACTATGGCTACACCTTC,CASEAFNYGYTF
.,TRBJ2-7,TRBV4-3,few,TGCGCCAGCAGCCAAGATACGACTTTCTCCTACGAGCAGTACTTC,CASSQDTTFSYEQYF
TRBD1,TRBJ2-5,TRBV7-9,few,TGTGCCAGCGCCGCGGGATTGTGGGACAGGGGGCCTGGGGAGACCCAGTACTTC,CASAAGLWDRGPGETQYF
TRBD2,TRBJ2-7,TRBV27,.,TGTGCCAGCAAAAGGAGCGGGAGGAACTACGAGCAGTACTTC,CASKRSGRNYEQYF
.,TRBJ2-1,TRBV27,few,TGTGCCAGCAGTTCCCCTAGTCGGGAGCAGTTCTTC,CASSSPSREQFF
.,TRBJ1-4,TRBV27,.,TGTGCCAGCAGTTACCGGTCAACTAATGAAAAACTGTTTTTT,CASSYRSTNEKLFF
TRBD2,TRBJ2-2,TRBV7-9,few,TGTGCCAGTACTAGCGGGTCGAACACCGGGGAGCTGTTTTTT,CASTSGSNTGELFF
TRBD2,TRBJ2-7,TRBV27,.,TGTGCCAGCAGTTTATCAGGGGGACTAGTCTACGAGCAGTACTTC,CASSLSGGLVYEQYF
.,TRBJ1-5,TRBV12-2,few,TGTGCAAGTCGCTTATTGTTGAGGCCTAATCAGCCCCAGCATTTT,CASRLLLRPNQPQHF
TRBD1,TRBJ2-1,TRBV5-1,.,TGCGCCAGCAGCCTCGGGACAGGGTTGTATGAGCAGTTCTTC,CASSLGTGLYEQFF
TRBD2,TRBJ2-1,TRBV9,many,TGTGCCAGCAGCGTAGAGTCTAGCGGGAGCAATGAGCAGTTCTTC,CASSVESSGSNEQFF
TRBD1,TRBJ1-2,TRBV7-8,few,TGTGCCAGCAGCTTAAGCAGGGGGTATGGCTATGGCTACACCTTC,CASSLSRGYGYGYTF
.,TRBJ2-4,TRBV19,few,TGTGCCAGTAGTGCCCCGGGACGACCCAAAAACATTCAGTACTTC,CASSAPGRPKNIQYF
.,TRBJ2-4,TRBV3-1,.,TGTGCCAGAAGCCTAACAGGGATAGACATTCAGTACTTC,CARSLTGIDIQYF
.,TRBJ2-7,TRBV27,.,TGTGCCAGCGGGGGGACGGGGGGCAACACCTACGAGCAGTACTTC,CASGGTGGNTYEQYF
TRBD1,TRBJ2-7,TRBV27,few,TGTGCCAGCAGTCGGACAGGGTTCCACGAGCAGTACTTC,CASSRTGFHEQYF
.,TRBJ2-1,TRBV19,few,TGTGCCAGTAGTATGAGCAATGAGCAGTTCTTC,CASSMSNEQFF
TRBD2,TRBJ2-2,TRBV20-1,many,TGCAGTGCTAGAGGAGTGGGGGGGTCGCCCACCGGGGAGCTGTTTTTT,CSARGVGGSPTGELFF
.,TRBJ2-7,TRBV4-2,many,TGTGCCAGCAGCCAAGAGACAGTGTCCTACGAGCAGTACTTC,CASSQETVSYEQYF
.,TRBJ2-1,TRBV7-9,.,TGTGCCAGCAGCCCTCGAGAGGGGGAGGCCTACAATGAGCAGTTCTTC,CASSPREGEAYNEQFF
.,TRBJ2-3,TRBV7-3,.,TGTGCCAGCATCGTTCCACAGACGTGGGATACCTCTAGCACAGATACGCAGTATTTT,CASIVPQTWDTSSTDTQYF
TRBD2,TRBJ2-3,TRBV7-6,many,TGTGCCAGCAGCTTAGCGGGAGGGACAGATACGCAGTATTTT,CASSLAGGTDTQYF
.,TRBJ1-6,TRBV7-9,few,TGTGCCAGCAGCCTTTCCGGACAGCCTCTCTCCTCACCCCTCCACTTT,CASSLSGQPLSSPLHF
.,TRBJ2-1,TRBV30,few,TGTGCCTGGAACCCAGCTCCCCCCGAGCAGTTCTTC,CAWNPAPPEQFF
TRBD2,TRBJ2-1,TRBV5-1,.,TGCGCCAGCAGCTTGGCCCCATTAGCGGGAGTATCCTACAATGAGCAGTTCTTC,CASSLAPLAGVSYNEQFF
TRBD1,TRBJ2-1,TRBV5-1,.,TGCGCCAGCAGCTCCTGGACAGGGAACGATGAGCAGTTCTTC,CASSSWTGNDEQFF
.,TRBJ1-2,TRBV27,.,TGTGCCAGCAGTTTACTTCCGGGGTTCGGTTATGGCTACACCTTC,CASSLLPGFGYGYTF
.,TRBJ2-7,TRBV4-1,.,TGCGCCAGCAGCCCTCCGGGGAGCTTGCTCGAGCAGTACTTC,CASSPPGSLLEQYF
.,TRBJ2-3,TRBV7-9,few,TGTGCCAGCAGCTTAAGGCAGCCAGATACGCAGTATTTT,CASSLRQPDTQYF
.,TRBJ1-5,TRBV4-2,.,TGTGCCAGCAGCCAAGCGTTGGGGGTGCGCAATCAGCCCCAGCATTTT,CASSQALGVRNQPQHF
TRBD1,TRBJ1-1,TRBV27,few,TGTGCCAGCAGTCCCCACGACAGGGGGCATGAAGCTTTCTTT,CASSPHDRGHEAFF
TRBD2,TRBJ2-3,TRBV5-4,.,TGTGCCAGCAGCTTCTTGGCGGGAGTATACACAGATACGCAGTATTTT,CASSFLAGVYTDTQYF
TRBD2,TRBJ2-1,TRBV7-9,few,TGTGCCAGCAGTAGCGGGGGGGTCTACAATGAGCAGTTCTTC,CASSSGGVYNEQFF
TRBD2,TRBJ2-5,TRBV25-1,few,TGTGCCAGCAGTGAATCGGGGGGGATCCAAGAGACCCAGTACTTC,CASSESGGIQETQYF
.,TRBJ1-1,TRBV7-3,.,TGTGCCAGCAGCTTAGGCGGGGCCGTGAACACTGAAGCTTTCTTT,CASSLGGAVNTEAFF
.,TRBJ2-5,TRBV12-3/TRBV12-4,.,TGTGCCAGCAGTTTAGAGGTCCTTCAAGAGACCCAGTACTTC,CASSLEVLQETQYF
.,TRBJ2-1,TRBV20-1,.,TGCAGTGCCCCACTGGGGGCGGGAGCTGTCGATGAGCAGTTCTTC,CSAPLGAGAVDEQFF
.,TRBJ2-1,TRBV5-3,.,TGTGCCAGAAGCCTCGGGACTCTGAATGAGCAGTTCTTC,CARSLGTLNEQFF
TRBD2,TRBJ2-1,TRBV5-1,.,TGCGCCAGCAGCGGGGACTACCGCAATGAACAGTTCTTC,CASSGDYRNEQFF
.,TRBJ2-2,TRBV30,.,TGTGCCTGGAGTGTACGCATCCGTGTGTCGACAGAGAACACCGGGGAGCTGTTTTTT,CAWSVRIRVSTENTGELFF
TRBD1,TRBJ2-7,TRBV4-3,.,TGCGCCAGCAGCCCCACTGGACAGGGGGGTTCCTACGAGCAGTACTTC,CASSPTGQGGSYEQYF